Listed here are 16 T cell receptor beta chains from one sample, sequenced in a study of regulatory T cells in long-lasting Graves disease. The time point was: newly diagnosed GD, antithyroid drugs for less than 3 months. Isolated PBMC RNA provided the starting material for the TCR library. According to the study, TCR beta libraries were built with iRepertoire HTBI primers and CDR3-region Arm-PCR. TCRdb analysed the multiplex PCR reads with MiXCR anew, one entry per CDR3 protein. The table lists about 240,000 distinct CDR3 sequences, around 20% of them singletons. The input for sequencing was peripheral blood mononuclear cells (PBMCs), taken at new diagnosis, from a patient treated with antithyroid drugs. The receptors were gathered from a female donor with Graves disease.

This clonotype was observed a few times. The CDR3 coding sequence is TGTGCCACCAGTGACCAGAACTCAGGCACAGATACGCAGTATTTT. As protein: CATSDQNSGTDTQYF. The V and J genes are TRBV24-1 and TRBJ2-3; D gene ambiguous. Germline V CDR1 and CDR2: KGHDR, SFDVKD. The V gene lost 4 bases and the J gene lost 1 base, with 11 bases spanning the gap. The CDR3 has 15 amino acids.

This clonotype was seen ten or more times. The chain carries TRBV20-1 and TRBJ2-1; 7 bases are a match to TRBD2. This CDR3 is built from 15 residues. The germline gives CDR1 DFQATT, CDR2 SNEGSKA (reference sequence). V lost 0 bases and J lost 4; bases outside the gene matches: 6. The CDR3 DNA reads as TGCAGTGCTAGAGATCTTGCGCGGGAGTACAATGAGCAGTTCTTC. This sequence encodes CSARDLAREYNEQFF.

A remark on this clonotype: This may be a read error: a much more frequent sequence differs by one nucleotide. This chain uses TRBV20-1 with TRBJ2-2; D ambiguous. This CDR3 region has 16 residues. The germline CDR1 and CDR2 sequences are DFQATT and SNEGSKA (reference sequence). The CDR3 DNA reads TGCAGTGCTAGCCCCGGTGACCGACCGGTCACCTGGGAGCTGTTTTTT. This sequence encodes CSASPGDRPVTWELFF.

This clonotype showed up many times. The genes are TRBV6-1 and TRBJ2-1; 10 positions agree with TRBD2. This CDR3 spans 20 amino acids. Losses at the gene ends were 8 bases for V and 4 bases for J; bases not matched to a gene: 23. The V gene's germline CDR1 is MNHNS and CDR2 SASEGT. The chain's CDR3 is CASVPPRPAGGPKVYNEQFF. CDR3 nucleotides: TGTGCCAGCGTCCCCCCACGACCAGCGGGAGGGCCTAAGGTGTACAATGAGCAGTTCTTC.

The genes are TRBV7-9 and TRBJ2-3; D may correspond to TRBD1 or TRBD2 (5 bases each). Between the trimmed V and J ends, which lost 5 bases and 2 bases, there was a span of 11 bases. CDR1 is SEHNR, CDR2 FQNEAQ, per germline (reference sequence). The CDR3 sequence is 14 residues long. CDR3 amino acids: CASSDPGTTDTQYF. For the CDR3, the DNA is TGTGCCAGCAGCGACCCCGGGACCACAGATACGCAGTATTTT.

In this sample, this clonotype turned up many times. The rearrangement links TRBV7-9 to TRBJ2-1; 9 nucleotides line up with TRBD2. Germline V gives CDR1 SEHNR, CDR2 FQNEAQ (reference sequence). The junction had 7 bases not matched to a gene; V was cut back by 5 bases and J by 5 bases. The CDR3 runs to 15 residues. The CDR3 loop is CASSERGGDHNEQFF. Written as DNA, the CDR3 is TGTGCCAGCAGCGAGCGCGGGGGGGATCACAATGAGCAGTTCTTC.

This clonotype came up many times. This rearrangement joins TRBV6-2 or TRBV6-3 to TRBJ1-2, with no clear D. The CDR3 has 13 amino acids. V gave up 7 bases and J gave up 3 bases, with 12 bases separating them. The germline gives CDR1 MNHEY, CDR2 SVGEGT. The CDR3: CASTVGSYYGYTF. The DNA of the CDR3 is TGTGCCAGCACCGTTGGGAGCTACTATGGCTACACCTTC.

This clonotype was recorded many times. The J gene is TRBJ2-5, the V gene TRBV28; 11 nucleotides agree with TRBD2. The CDR3 runs 14 residues. V was pared by 6 bases and J by 3 bases, with 3 bases of the junction left unmatched. Germline assignment: CDR1 MDHEN and CDR2 SYDVKM. CDR3 amino acids: CASSSSGGKETQYF. In DNA, the CDR3 is TGTGCCAGCAGCTCTAGCGGGGGGAAAGAGACCCAGTACTTC.

Remarks on this clonotype: The likely explanation is a read error, given a far larger clone one base away. The V and J genes are TRBV5-6 and TRBJ2-1; perhaps TRBD2 as D (5 bases). Trimming removed 4 bases from V and 7 bases from J, with 21 bases in between. This CDR3 is 16 amino acids long. Germline CDR1 SGHDT, CDR2 YYEEEE. The CDR3, as DNA: TGTGCCAGCAGCCTCGAAACGGGAACCATGGGGAATGAGCAGTTCTTC. Its protein is CASSLETGTMGNEQFF.

This clonotype was seen only a few times. The chain carries TRBV20-1 and TRBJ2-1; TRBD2 aligns across 8 bases. CDR1 DFQATT and CDR2 SNEGSKA come from the germline V gene (reference sequence). Trimming took 1 base from V and 0 from J; bases not matched to a gene: 11. This CDR3 comprises 18 residues. CDR3 in amino acids: CSARVAGGQRGSYNEQFF. CDR3 nucleotide sequence: TGCAGTGCTAGAGTTGCGGGAGGACAAAGGGGCTCCTACAATGAGCAGTTCTTC.

In its sample, this clonotype was seen many times. This chain links TRBV13 with TRBJ2-7; TRBD1 is a possible D gene (6 bases). The CDR3 covers 16 residues. Germline CDR1 reads PRHDT; CDR2 reads FYEKMQ (reference sequence). Trimming took off 5 bases at V and 4 bases at J, with 21 bases between the two ends. The chain's CDR3 is CASSPRVSGVFYEQYF. The CDR3 coding sequence is TGTGCCAGCAGCCCCCGCGTTTCAGGGGTGTTTTACGAGCAGTACTTC.

This clonotype was observed many times. The chain couples TRBV13 to TRBJ1-4; 12 bases map to TRBD1. Germline V gene data show CDR1 as PRHDT and CDR2 as FYEKMQ (reference sequence). The CDR3 runs to 16 residues. V dropped 5 bases and J dropped 7; count of bases not matched to a gene: 8. CDR3 amino acids: CASSTRDRGRVEKLFF. The CDR3 DNA follows: TGTGCCAGCAGCACCAGGGACAGGGGGCGAGTTGAAAAACTGTTTTTT.

In its sample, this clonotype was seen many times. The chain links TRBV28 to TRBJ2-1; possibly TRBD1 for D (5 bases). V lost 3 bases and J lost 3, with 12 bases in between. This CDR3 has 15 amino acids. CDR1 is MDHEN, CDR2 SYDVKM, per germline. This CDR3 is CASSFRRGNYNEQFF. CDR3 nucleotides: TGTGCCAGCAGTTTCAGAAGGGGTAACTACAATGAGCAGTTCTTC.

On this clonotype: A much larger clone differs from this one at a single base, so this may be a read error. This chain uses TRBV15 with TRBJ1-4; D is unclear. The CDR3 is 16 residues long. Germline assignment: CDR1 LNHNV and CDR2 YYDKDF (reference sequence). The V and J ends lost 5 bases and 0 bases respectively, with 13 bases between them. The CDR3 is CATSGALDATNEKLFF. As DNA, the CDR3 is TGTGCCACCAGCGGAGCGTTGGATGCAACTAATGAAAAACTGTTTTTT.

The sample holds many counts of this clonotype. The J gene is TRBJ2-2, the V gene TRBV7-3; tentative D call: TRBD2 (6 bases). Per the germline V gene, CDR1 is SGHTA and CDR2 is FQGTGA. This CDR3 is built from 16 residues. V was pared by 1 base and J by 6 bases, with 15 bases between. The chain's CDR3 is CASSLKAGSGSGELFF. CDR3 in DNA: TGTGCCAGCAGCTTAAAAGCCGGGAGCGGTTCCGGGGAGCTGTTTTTT. The whole variable domain, remainder taken from reference TRBV7-3 and TRBJ2-2, is GAGVSQTPSNKVTEKGKYVELRCDPISGHTALYWYRQSLGQGPEFLIYFQGTGAADDSGLPNDRFFAVRPEGSVSTLKIQRTERGDSAVYLCASSLKAGSGSGELFFGEGSRLTVL.

This clonotype was picked up many times. The CDR3 DNA reads as TGTGCCAGCTCACCCAGGACCCGGGGAGGGAAAGAGACCCAGTACTTC. Translated: CASSPRTRGGKETQYF. The genes are TRBV18 and TRBJ2-5; TRBD2 aligns across 7 bases. The trim removed 3 bases at V and 3 bases at J, leaving 10 bases unmatched. This CDR3 spans 16 amino acids. Germline values: CDR1 KGHSH, CDR2 LQKENI.